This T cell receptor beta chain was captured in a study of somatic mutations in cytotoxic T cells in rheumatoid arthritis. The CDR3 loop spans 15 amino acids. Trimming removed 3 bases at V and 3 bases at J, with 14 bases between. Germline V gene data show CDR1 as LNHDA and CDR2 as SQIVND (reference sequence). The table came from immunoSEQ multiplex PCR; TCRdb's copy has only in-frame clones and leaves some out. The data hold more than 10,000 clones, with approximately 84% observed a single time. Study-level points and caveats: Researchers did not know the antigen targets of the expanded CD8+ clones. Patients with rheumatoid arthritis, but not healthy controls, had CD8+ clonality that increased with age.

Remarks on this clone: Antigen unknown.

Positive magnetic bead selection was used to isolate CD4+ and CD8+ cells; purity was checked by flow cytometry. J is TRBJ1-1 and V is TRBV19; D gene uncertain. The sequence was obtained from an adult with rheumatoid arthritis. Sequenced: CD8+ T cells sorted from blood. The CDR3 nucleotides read TGTGCCAGTAGTATCTTAGAACCGGGAGACACTGAAGCTTTCTTT. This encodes CASSILEPGDTEAFF.